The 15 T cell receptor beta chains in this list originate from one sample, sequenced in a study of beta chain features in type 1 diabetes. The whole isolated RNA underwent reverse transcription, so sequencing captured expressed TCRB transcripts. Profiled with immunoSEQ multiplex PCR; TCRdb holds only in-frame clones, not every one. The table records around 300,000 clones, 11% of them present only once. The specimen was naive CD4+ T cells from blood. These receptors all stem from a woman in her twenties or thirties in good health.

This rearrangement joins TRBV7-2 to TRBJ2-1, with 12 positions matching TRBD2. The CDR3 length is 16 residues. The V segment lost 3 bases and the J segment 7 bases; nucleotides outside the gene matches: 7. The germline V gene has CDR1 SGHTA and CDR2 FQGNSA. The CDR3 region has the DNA TGTGCCAGCAGCTTCGAAGTCGGGACTAGCGGGAATGAGCAGTTCTTC. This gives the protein CASSFEVGTSGNEQFF.

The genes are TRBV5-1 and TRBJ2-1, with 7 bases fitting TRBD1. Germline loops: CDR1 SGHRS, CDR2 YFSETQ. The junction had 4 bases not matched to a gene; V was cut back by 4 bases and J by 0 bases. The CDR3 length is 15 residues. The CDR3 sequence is CASSDGDSSYNEQFF. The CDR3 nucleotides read TGCGCCAGCAGCGACGGGGACAGCTCCTACAATGAGCAGTTCTTC.

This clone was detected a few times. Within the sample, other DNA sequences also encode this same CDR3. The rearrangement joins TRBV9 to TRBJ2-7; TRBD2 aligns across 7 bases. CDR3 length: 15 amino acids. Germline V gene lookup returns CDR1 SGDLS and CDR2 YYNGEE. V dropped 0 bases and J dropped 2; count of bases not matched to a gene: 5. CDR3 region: CASSVEASGPYEQYF. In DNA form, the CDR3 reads TGTGCCAGCAGCGTAGAAGCTAGCGGACCCTACGAGCAGTACTTC. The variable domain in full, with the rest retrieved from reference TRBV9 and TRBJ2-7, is DSGVTQTPKHLITATGQRVTLRCSPRSGDLSVYWYQQSLDQGLQFLIQYYNGEERAKGNILERFSAQQFPDLHSELNLSSLELGDSALYFCASSVEASGPYEQYFGPGTRLTVT.

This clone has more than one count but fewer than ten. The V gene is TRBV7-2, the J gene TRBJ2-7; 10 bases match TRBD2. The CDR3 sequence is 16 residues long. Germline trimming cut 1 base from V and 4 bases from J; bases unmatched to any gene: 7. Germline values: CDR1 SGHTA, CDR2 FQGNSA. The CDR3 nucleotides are TGTGCCAGCAGCTTAGGTCCTAGCGGGAGAATGTACGAGCAGTACTTC. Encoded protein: CASSLGPSGRMYEQYF.

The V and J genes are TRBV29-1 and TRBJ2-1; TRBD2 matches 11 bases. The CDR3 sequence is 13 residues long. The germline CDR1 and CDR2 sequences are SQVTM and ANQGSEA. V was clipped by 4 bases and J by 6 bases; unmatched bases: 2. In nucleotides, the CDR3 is TGCAGCGTTGCCGGGACTAGCGGCAATGAGCAGTTCTTC. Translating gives CSVAGTSGNEQFF.

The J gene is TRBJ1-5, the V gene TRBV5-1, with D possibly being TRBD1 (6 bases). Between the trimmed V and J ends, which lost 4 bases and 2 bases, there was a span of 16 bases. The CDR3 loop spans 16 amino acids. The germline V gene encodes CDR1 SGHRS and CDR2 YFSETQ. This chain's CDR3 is CASSPGGGLGNQPQHF. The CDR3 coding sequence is TGCGCCAGCAGCCCGGGGGGGGGCCTGGGCAATCAGCCCCAGCATTTT.

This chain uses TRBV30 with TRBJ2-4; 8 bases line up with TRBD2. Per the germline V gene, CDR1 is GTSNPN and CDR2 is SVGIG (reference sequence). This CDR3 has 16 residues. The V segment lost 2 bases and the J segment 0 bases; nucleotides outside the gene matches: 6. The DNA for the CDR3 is TGTGCCTGGAGTTCGGATCTAGCGGGAGCCAAAAACATTCAGTACTTC. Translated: CAWSSDLAGAKNIQYF.

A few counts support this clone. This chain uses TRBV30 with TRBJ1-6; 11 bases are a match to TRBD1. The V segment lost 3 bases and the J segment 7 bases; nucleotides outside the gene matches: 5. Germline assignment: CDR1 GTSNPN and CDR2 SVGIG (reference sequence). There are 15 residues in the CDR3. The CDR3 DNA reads TGTGCCTGGAGCCCCGGGACAGGGGGAAATTCACCCCTCCACTTT. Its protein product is CAWSPGTGGNSPLHF. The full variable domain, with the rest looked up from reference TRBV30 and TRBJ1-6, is SQTIHQWPATLVQPVGSPLSLECTVEGTSNPNLYWYRQAAGRGLQLLFYSVGIGQISSEVPQNLSASRPQDRQFILSSKKLLLSDSGFYLCAWSPGTGGNSPLHFGNGTRLTVT.

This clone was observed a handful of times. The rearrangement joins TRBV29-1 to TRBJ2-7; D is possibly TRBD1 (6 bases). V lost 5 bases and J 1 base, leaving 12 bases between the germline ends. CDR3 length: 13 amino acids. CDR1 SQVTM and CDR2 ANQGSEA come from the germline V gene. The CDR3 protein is CSVSSGQSYEQYF. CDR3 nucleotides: TGCAGCGTTTCCTCCGGACAGTCCTACGAGCAGTACTTC.

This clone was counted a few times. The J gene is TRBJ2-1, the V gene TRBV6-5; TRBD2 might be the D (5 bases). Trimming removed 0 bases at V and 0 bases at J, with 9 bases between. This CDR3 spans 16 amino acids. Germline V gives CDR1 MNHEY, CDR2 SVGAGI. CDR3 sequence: CASSYSSGISYNEQFF. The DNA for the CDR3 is TGTGCCAGCAGTTACTCAAGCGGAATCTCCTACAATGAGCAGTTCTTC.

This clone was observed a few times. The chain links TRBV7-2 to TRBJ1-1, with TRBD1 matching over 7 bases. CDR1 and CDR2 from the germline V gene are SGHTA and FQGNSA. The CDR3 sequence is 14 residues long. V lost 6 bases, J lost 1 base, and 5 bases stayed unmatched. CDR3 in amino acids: CASRVTGANTEAFF. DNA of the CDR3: TGTGCCAGCAGGGTAACAGGGGCGAACACTGAAGCTTTCTTT.

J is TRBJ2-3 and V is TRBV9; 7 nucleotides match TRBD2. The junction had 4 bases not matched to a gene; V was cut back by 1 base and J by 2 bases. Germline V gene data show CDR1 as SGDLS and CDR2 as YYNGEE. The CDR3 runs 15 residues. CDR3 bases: TGTGCCAGCAGCGTACAAGCGGGGCACACAGATACGCAGTATTTT. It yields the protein CASSVQAGHTDTQYF.

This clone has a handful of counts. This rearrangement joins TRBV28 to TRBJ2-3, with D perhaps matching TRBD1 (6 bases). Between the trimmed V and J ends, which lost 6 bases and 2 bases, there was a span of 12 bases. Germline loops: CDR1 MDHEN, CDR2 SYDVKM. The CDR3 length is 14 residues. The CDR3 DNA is TGTGCCAGCAGGGCCCAGGGGCACACAGATACGCAGTATTTT. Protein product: CASRAQGHTDTQYF.

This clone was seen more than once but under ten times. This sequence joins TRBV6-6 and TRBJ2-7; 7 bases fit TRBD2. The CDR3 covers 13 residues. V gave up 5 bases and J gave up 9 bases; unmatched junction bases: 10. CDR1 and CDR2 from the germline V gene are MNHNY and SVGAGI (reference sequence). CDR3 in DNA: TGTGCCAGCAGTAAAACCACTAGCGCGGGGCAGTACTTC. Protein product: CASSKTTSAGQYF.

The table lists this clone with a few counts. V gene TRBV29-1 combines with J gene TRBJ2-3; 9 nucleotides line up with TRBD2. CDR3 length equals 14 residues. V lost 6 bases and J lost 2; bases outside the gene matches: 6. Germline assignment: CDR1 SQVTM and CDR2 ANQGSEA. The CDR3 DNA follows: TGCAGCGTGGGGGGACTAGCCTCCACAGATACGCAGTATTTT. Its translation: CSVGGLASTDTQYF.